This TCR beta chain was retrieved from a study of cytomegalovirus exposure and HLA in healthy donors. Use of 60 Vbeta and 13 Jbeta primers characterized the PCR. Clones were sequenced by immunoSEQ multiplex PCR, and TCRdb holds only the in-frame ones, with some missing. The profile covers 150,000 to 250,000 clones, with about 82% appearing a single time and about 2.2% taken by the ten largest. The CDR3 sequence is 13 residues long. Trimming took 11 bases from V and 7 from J; bases not matched to a gene: 10. Germline V lookup: CDR1 MDHEN, CDR2 SYDVKM. The receptor was derived from a woman aged 45-65 years in good health and CMV-seronegative. Sequenced input: PBMCs. V gene TRBV28 combines with J gene TRBJ2-7; 11 bases are a match to TRBD2. CDR3 region: CAGGTSGLGEQYF. The CDR3, as DNA: TGTGCCGGCGGGACTAGCGGCTTAGGGGAGCAGTACTTC.